This TCR beta chain was recovered during a study of CD8 T cells in ankylosing spondylitis. Findings and caveats of the study: Disease-linked clones, CD8+, were relatively rare in peripheral blood. Past research had described some motif variants in reactive arthritis synovial fluid and blood. Reportedly, disease-linked clones are significantly enriched in ankylosing spondylitis patients' matched synovial fluid. The study identified a TCR beta motif of roughly eight highly homologous variants that appeared characteristic of ankylosing spondylitis blood.

With molecular barcodes, quantitative 5'-RACE was used to make the TCR beta libraries. TCRdb re-analysed the 5' RACE reads in MiXCR, keeping a single row per CDR3 protein. Seen here are 650,000 to 800,000 distinct CDR3 sequences, about 20% observed once, and the top ten hold about 19%. This clonotype showed up just a few times. Its target is unknown. The CDR3 contains 13 residues. V lost 7 bases and J 4 bases, leaving 13 bases between the germline ends. V gene TRBV12-3 or TRBV12-4 combines with J gene TRBJ1-2; tentatively, D is TRBD1 (5 bases). The sequencing sample was made of blood, either unsorted or a sorted T cell fraction (not recorded which). This clonotype originated in a male donor with ankylosing spondylitis. CDR3 DNA: TGTGCCAGCACCGTACAGGCCCTCTATGGCTACACCTTC. Amino acid sequence: CASTVQALYGYTF.